A selection of T cell receptor beta chains follows, all from one sample in a study of blood T cell repertoires in COVID-19. Generated by immunoSEQ multiplex PCR, the TCRdb table keeps only in-frame clones and is missing some. The data show fewer than 200,000 clones, around 90% seen once. The sequenced sample consisted of peripheral blood. The receptors were gathered from a woman aged 55-70 years who had recovered from COVID-19. Both conserved end residues are part of each CDR3. The order of the fields is J gene, CDR3 length, V gene, clone size, D gene, CDR3 DNA, CDR3 protein. A D gene is named only where the DNA matches it firmly. Only part of the rows carry a size: once, few, many, or a class if the clone is expanded.

TRBJ2-3,16,TRBV9,.,TRBD1,TGTGCCAGCAGCGTAGGACCGGGACAGGGCACAGATACGCAGTATTTT,CASSVGPGQGTDTQYF
TRBJ1-2,15,TRBV5-1,.,TRBD1,TGCGCCAGCAGCAAGACAGGGGGCGCAAACTATGGCTACACCTTC,CASSKTGGANYGYTF
TRBJ2-2,18,TRBV27,.,TRBD2,TGTGCCAGCAATGAGTTTTCTAGCGGGGGTTTATACACCGGGGAGCTGTTTTTT,CASNEFSSGGLYTGELFF
TRBJ2-2,15,TRBV11-3,.,TRBD1,TGTGCCAGCAGCGATGACAGGGCGAACACCGGGGAGCTGTTTTTT,CASSDDRANTGELFF
TRBJ2-1,14,TRBV28,.,TRBD2,TGTGCCAGCAGTTCTGGCGGGGGGTCCAATGAGCAGTTCTTC,CASSSGGGSNEQFF
TRBJ2-2,15,TRBV6-5,once,TRBD1,TGTGCCAGTAGACAGGGCCTGACGAACACCGGGGAGCTGTTTTTT,CASRQGLTNTGELFF
TRBJ2-1,15,TRBV9,.,.,TGTGCCAGCAGTGATATGAGGAGCTCCTACAATGAGCAGTTCTTC,CASSDMRSSYNEQFF
TRBJ1-1,14,TRBV14,.,.,TGTGCCAGCAGCCAAACAGGGATAGGAACTGAAGCTTTCTTT,CASSQTGIGTEAFF
TRBJ1-2,12,TRBV2,.,.,TGTGCCAGAGGACGGGAAGTAGATGGCTACACCTTC,CARGREVDGYTF
TRBJ1-1,14,TRBV4-1,.,.,TGCGCCAGCAGCCAAGCTGCGGCTATCACTGAAGCTTTCTTT,CASSQAAAITEAFF
TRBJ1-6,13,TRBV6-1,.,.,TGTGCCAGCAGTGAAAGGAGGAATTCACCCCTCCACTTT,CASSERRNSPLHF
TRBJ2-7,14,TRBV6-5,.,.,TGTGCCAGCAGTAATGGAGCTGAAGGCCGCGAGCAGTACTTC,CASSNGAEGREQYF
TRBJ2-1,14,TRBV7-2,.,TRBD1,TGTGCCAGCAGCTCGAGACAGGGACACAATGAGCAGTTCTTC,CASSSRQGHNEQFF
TRBJ1-4,13,TRBV6-5,.,TRBD1,TGTGCCAGCGGGGGACAGGGATTTGAAAAACTGTTTTTT,CASGGQGFEKLFF
TRBJ2-7,13,TRBV30,.,.,TGTGCCTGGAGTGTAGCAGGGGCCTACGAGCAGTACTTC,CAWSVAGAYEQYF
TRBJ2-1,15,TRBV4-1,.,TRBD2,TGCGCCAGCAGCCTAATAGCGGGGGGAACCAATGAGCAGTTCTTC,CASSLIAGGTNEQFF
TRBJ2-3,13,TRBV18,.,.,TGTGCCAGCTCACCACCGAGTGAAGATACGCAGTATTTT,CASSPPSEDTQYF
TRBJ2-3,16,TRBV10-3,.,.,TGTGCCATCAGTGAGTCGGGACAGGTGGGAGGGGATACGCAGTATTTT,CAISESGQVGGDTQYF
TRBJ1-3,15,TRBV6-5,.,.,TGTGCCAGCAGCCGGACAGTTTTCTCTGGAAACACCATATATTTT,CASSRTVFSGNTIYF
TRBJ2-7,15,TRBV2,.,TRBD1,TGTGCCAGCAGTGAATCATCGGACAGGGGGTACGAGCAGTACTTC,CASSESSDRGYEQYF
TRBJ2-3,17,TRBV5-1,.,TRBD2,TGCGCCAGCAGTTTTGAAGTAGCGGGGGGCCGCACAGATACGCAGTATTTT,CASSFEVAGGRTDTQYF
TRBJ2-1,15,TRBV19,.,TRBD1,TGTGCCAGTAGTCCACAGGGGGCGATTCCCAATGAGCAGTTCTTC,CASSPQGAIPNEQFF
TRBJ1-1,14,TRBV7-8,once,.,TGTGCCAGCAGCTTAGAACTATCTTACACTGAAGCTTTCTTT,CASSLELSYTEAFF
TRBJ1-3,14,TRBV5-1,.,.,TGCGCCAGCAGCTTGGCGGGGTATGGGAACACCATATATTTT,CASSLAGYGNTIYF
TRBJ1-3,15,TRBV5-8,.,.,TGTGCCAGCAGCTTGGACCCCGGGTTCGGAAACACCATATATTTT,CASSLDPGFGNTIYF
TRBJ2-1,16,TRBV30,.,TRBD2,TGTGCCTGGTCTCAAGGGGTAGCGGGGAAAATGCGTGAGCAGTTCTTC,CAWSQGVAGKMREQFF
TRBJ2-3,15,TRBV29-1,many,.,TGCAGCGCCCTGACTCCGGATTCTAGCACAGATACGCAGTATTTT,CSALTPDSSTDTQYF